These 26 T cell receptor beta chains were all obtained from the same sample, sequenced in a study of blood T cell repertoires in COVID-19. TCRdb's table, derived via immunoSEQ multiplex PCR, lists solely in-frame clones and lacks some. The sample contains some 180,000 clones, around 80% of which appear only once. The sample taken for sequencing was peripheral blood. The receptors here all came from a woman aged 40 to 49 with COVID-19, enrolled during active disease.

The chain has TRBV5-1 and TRBJ1-2; D is uncertain. V lost 5 bases to trimming and J lost 2 bases, with 10 bases between them. Looked up from germline, CDR1 is SGHRS and CDR2 is YFSETQ. This CDR3 comprises 13 residues. Here the CDR3 DNA reads TGCGCCAGCAGACCTGACACAAACTATGGCTACACCTTC. This translates into CASRPDTNYGYTF. Filled out from reference TRBV5-1 and TRBJ1-2, the complete variable domain reads KAGVTQTPRYLIKTRGQQVTLSCSPISGHRSVSWYQQTPGQGLQFLFEYFSETQRNKGNFPGRFSGRQFSNSRSEMNVSTLELGDSALYLCASRPDTNYGYTFGSGTRLTVV.

This clone was seen at least ten times. The chain links TRBV7-8 to TRBJ1-5, with D hard to call. This CDR3 comprises 17 residues. Trimming took 5 bases from V and 0 from J, leaving 17 bases between them. The germline V gene encodes CDR1 SGHVS and CDR2 FQNEAQ. The CDR3 loop reads CASSALRMGYSNQPQHF. In nucleotides, the CDR3 is TGTGCCAGCAGCGCCTTGCGTATGGGCTATAGCAATCAGCCCCAGCATTTT.

V usage is TRBV21-1 and J usage is TRBJ2-3; TRBD2, the table's D call, lacks a check against the DNA. TRBV21-1 is classified as a pseudogene. CDR3 size: 19 residues. For the CDR3, the DNA is TGTGCCAGCAGCTTACCTGGACTAGCGGGAACAACTAGCACAGATACGCAGTATTTT. Its translation: CASSLPGLAGTTSTDTQYF.

V usage is TRBV27 and J usage is TRBJ2-3, with TRBD1 matching over 8 bases. Per germline, CDR1 MNHEY and CDR2 SMNVEV (reference sequence). The CDR3 consists of 15 residues. DNA of the CDR3: TGTGCTCCACACACTCAGACAGGGGTGTCAGATACGCAGTATTTT. Its protein is CAPHTQTGVSDTQYF.

This clone was observed once. CDR3 DNA: TGTGCCAGCAGCAGCCCTCAGGGGGGCTACGAGCAGTACTTC. It codes for CASSSPQGGYEQYF. The chain recombines TRBV13 with TRBJ2-7, with D maybe TRBD1 (7 bases). CDR1 and CDR2 (germline): PRHDT, FYEKMQ (reference sequence). The CDR3 has 14 amino acids. The V gene lost 5 bases and the J gene lost 3 bases, with 14 bases spanning the gap.

The chain recombines TRBV18 with TRBJ1-4; D is ambiguous. The CDR3 covers 14 residues. Germline assignment: CDR1 KGHSH and CDR2 LQKENI. V lost 2 bases to trimming and J lost 8 bases, with 12 bases between them. CDR3 amino acids: CASSPVRTLEKLFF. The DNA of the CDR3 is TGTGCCAGCTCACCAGTTCGCACACTAGAAAAACTGTTTTTT.

This clone was seen a single time. The chain has TRBV5-1 and TRBJ1-1; D gene unclear. The V end was cut by 0 bases, the J end by 0 bases, with 6 bases between. The CDR3 is 14 residues long. The germline gives CDR1 SGHRS, CDR2 YFSETQ. For the CDR3, the DNA is TGCGCCAGCAGCTTGGCATCCATGAACACTGAAGCTTTCTTT. It yields the protein CASSLASMNTEAFF.

The V call is TRBV7-9, the J call TRBJ2-4; 8 nucleotides line up with TRBD1. There are 15 residues in the CDR3. Germline CDR1 reads SEHNR; CDR2 reads FQNEAQ (reference sequence). J lost 9 bases, V lost 1 base, and 8 bases had no gene match. In nucleotides, the CDR3 is TGTGCCAGCAGCTTAGTGGGACAGGATGCCCCCATTCAGTACTTC. Protein: CASSLVGQDAPIQYF.

CDR3 residues: CASSLGRGSTDTQYF. The CDR3 DNA reads as TGTGCCAGCAGCTTAGGCAGAGGGTCCACAGATACGCAGTATTTT. The J gene is TRBJ2-3, the V gene TRBV11-2; D is possibly TRBD2 (5 bases). This CDR3 region has 15 residues. V lost 1 base and J lost 2, with 10 bases in between. Germline assignment: CDR1 SGHAT and CDR2 FQNNGV.

This chain uses TRBV19 with TRBJ2-3, with 7 bases fitting TRBD2. The CDR3 sequence is 17 residues long. After removal of 0 bases from V and 8 bases from J, the junction contained 14 bases not matched to a gene. Germline V CDR1 and CDR2: LNHDA, SQIVND (reference sequence). CDR3 DNA sequence: TGTGCCAGTAGTATAGATCGAAGCGGGGCCCACGGGATTACGCAGTATTTT. Translation: CASSIDRSGAHGITQYF.

The sample holds one count of this clone. The J gene is TRBJ1-4, the V gene TRBV6-5; TRBD1 is a possible D gene (6 bases). This CDR3 is 13 amino acids long. Germline CDR1 reads MNHEY; CDR2 reads SVGAGI. Trimming removed 10 bases from V and 8 bases from J, with 17 bases in between. The CDR3 reads CATRQALREKLFF. The CDR3 coding sequence is TGTGCCACCCGACAGGCCTTGAGAGAAAAACTGTTTTTT.

This clone was seen a few times. In DNA, the CDR3 is TGCGCCAGCAGCCCTGACCGAGGTGGCTACACCTTC. Translating gives CASSPDRGGYTF. V and J are TRBV5-1 and TRBJ1-2, with unresolved D. The CDR3 has 12 residues. Germline values: CDR1 SGHRS, CDR2 YFSETQ. Between the trimmed V and J ends, which lost 4 bases and 7 bases, there was a span of 11 bases. Based on the CDR3 plus reference TRBV5-1 and TRBJ1-2, the full variable domain is KAGVTQTPRYLIKTRGQQVTLSCSPISGHRSVSWYQQTPGQGLQFLFEYFSETQRNKGNFPGRFSGRQFSNSRSEMNVSTLELGDSALYLCASSPDRGGYTFGSGTRLTVV.

The rearrangement uses TRBV4-2 and TRBJ1-2, with D hard to call. The germline gives CDR1 LGHNA, CDR2 YNFKEQ. V dropped 0 bases and J dropped 1 base, with 9 bases sitting between them. The CDR3 is made up of 15 amino acids. Here the CDR3 reads CASSQDVLVNYGYTF. CDR3 bases: TGTGCCAGCAGCCAAGATGTCCTCGTTAACTATGGCTACACCTTC.

This clone has more than one count but fewer than ten. V gene TRBV5-6 combines with J gene TRBJ1-3; no firm D call. The CDR3 sequence is 15 residues long. V gave up 2 bases and J gave up 7 bases, with 16 bases separating them. Germline V gene sequence: CDR1 SGHDT, CDR2 YYEEEE. This CDR3 is CASSFRDGLRNTIYF. In DNA form, the CDR3 reads TGTGCCAGCAGCTTTCGAGACGGACTAAGGAACACCATATATTTT.

The chain has TRBV12-5 and TRBJ2-3, with a weak D call TRBD2 (5 bases). V was shortened by 7 bases and J by 2 bases, with 13 bases between the two germline ends. Germline-derived CDR1 and CDR2 are LGHNT and FRNRAP. The CDR3 has 14 amino acids. The CDR3 here is CASAQDLFTDTQYF. For the CDR3, the DNA is TGTGCTAGTGCCCAGGACTTGTTCACAGATACGCAGTATTTT.

This clone was counted only a few times. This chain joins TRBV19 and TRBJ2-7; TRBD2 might be the D (5 bases). V lost 3 bases to trimming and J lost 3 bases, with 12 bases between them. CDR1 and CDR2 (germline): LNHDA, SQIVND (reference sequence). This CDR3 region has 14 residues. CDR3 loop: CASSIAQAGYEQYF. Written as DNA, the CDR3 is TGTGCCAGTAGTATTGCTCAGGCGGGCTACGAGCAGTACTTC.

This chain connects TRBV6-5 to TRBJ1-1; no clear D. Germline-derived CDR1 and CDR2 are MNHEY and SVGAGI. Trimming pared 3 bases from V and 0 bases from J, leaving 8 bases between. This CDR3 comprises 14 residues. CDR3 sequence: CASSYEGMNTEAFF. As DNA, the CDR3 is TGTGCCAGCAGTTATGAGGGCATGAACACTGAAGCTTTCTTT.

The chain joins TRBV7-9 to TRBJ1-2, with TRBD1 as a possible D gene (5 bases). The CDR3 runs 14 residues. Germline CDR1 SEHNR, CDR2 FQNEAQ (reference sequence). Trimming took 6 bases from V and 2 from J, leaving 13 bases between them. The CDR3, as DNA: TGTGCCAGCAGTTTCAATGGACACAACTATGGCTACACCTTC. Its translation: CASSFNGHNYGYTF.

CDR3 region: CASSSMQGLGYTF. The CDR3 DNA follows: TGTGCCAGCAGTTCCATGCAGGGGCTCGGCTACACCTTC. The gene calls are TRBV28 and TRBJ1-2; D is possibly TRBD1 (6 bases). The V and J ends lost 4 bases and 8 bases respectively, with 14 bases between them. This CDR3 comprises 13 residues. Germline CDR1 reads MDHEN; CDR2 reads SYDVKM.

CDR3 nucleotides: TGTGCCAGCAGACCGCAGGGAGGGGAGACCCAGTACTTC. It codes for CASRPQGGETQYF. The rearrangement uses TRBV11-1 and TRBJ2-5, with 7 bases identical to TRBD2. The V segment lost 6 bases and the J segment 5 bases; nucleotides outside the gene matches: 6. CDR1 and CDR2 (germline): SGHAT, FQDESV (reference sequence). CDR3 length: 13 residues.

This chain uses TRBV3-1 (or the pseudogene TRBV3-2) with TRBJ1-1; D might be TRBD1 (5 bases). V was trimmed by 1 base and J by 4 bases, leaving 13 bases between them. The germline CDR1 and CDR2 sequences are LGHDT and YNNKEL (reference sequence). CDR3 size: 15 residues. The CDR3 here is CASSQAGQGSTEAFF. The CDR3 nucleotides are TGTGCCAGCAGCCAAGCAGGGCAGGGAAGCACTGAAGCTTTCTTT.

The V gene is TRBV21-1, the J gene TRBJ2-1; the table names TRBD2, a call not compared with the DNA. TRBV21-1 is a known pseudogene. The CDR3 sequence is 16 residues long. CDR3 in amino acids: CASSKGRLATDNEQFF. CDR3 nucleotides: TGTGCCAGCAGCAAAGGTAGACTAGCCACGGACAATGAGCAGTTCTTC.

The rearrangement links TRBV2 to TRBJ1-2; D unresolved. The CDR3 sequence is 12 residues long. From germline, CDR1 is SNHLY and CDR2 FYNNEI. Trimming stripped 6 bases from V and 4 bases from J, with 9 bases between. In DNA form, the CDR3 reads TGTGCCAGCAGCGCAGGTAGCTATGGCTACACCTTC. Its translation: CASSAGSYGYTF.

This clone occurred a few times. V and J are TRBV6-5 and TRBJ2-1, with 9 bases matching TRBD2. The CDR3 has 12 residues. Trimming removed 10 bases from V and 6 bases from J; junction bases left unmatched: 4. CDR1 is MNHEY and CDR2 is SVGAGI in the germline V gene. For the CDR3, the DNA is TGTGCCAATAGCGGGAGTTGCAATGAGCAGTTCTTC. The encoded protein is CANSGSCNEQFF.

This clone was counted between two and nine times. J is TRBJ1-2 and V is TRBV11-2; D remains unclear. Per germline, CDR1 SGHAT and CDR2 FQNNGV. V was pared by 1 base and J by 11 bases, with 11 bases between. The CDR3 is 12 amino acids. For the CDR3, the DNA is TGTGCCAGCAGCTTAGGCTGGTGGCCATACACCTTC. This codes for CASSLGWWPYTF.

V gene TRBV29-1 combines with J gene TRBJ2-1; possible D gene TRBD2, 5 bases. Trimming removed 4 bases from V and 0 bases from J, with 7 bases in between. CDR3 length equals 13 residues. The germline gives CDR1 SQVTM, CDR2 ANQGSEA. Written as DNA, the CDR3 is TGCAGCGTTGTCGGGGTCTCCTACAATGAGCAGTTCTTC. Its protein is CSVVGVSYNEQFF.